Reported below is one T cell receptor beta chain. Its matching antigen is unknown. These data are taken from a study of PD-1 blockade in classical Hodgkin lymphoma. The V end lost 9 bases, the J end lost 5 bases, and 16 bases lay between the germline ends. The germline V gene encodes CDR1 SGHNT and CDR2 YYREEE (reference sequence). This CDR3 region has 13 residues. There was relapse after autologous stem cell transplantation in every patient, and there was variation in brentuximab vedotin exposure. Under best response, outcomes were complete response, partial response or progressive disease. The assay was immunoSEQ multiplex PCR, and TCRdb's table has in-frame clones only and misses some. The repertoire has about 150,000 clones, under 85% of them found once; the top ten carry 9.2%. General study findings and limits: Those achieving complete response showed baseline diversity like newly diagnosed patients.

The sequence was collected from a human donor with classical Hodgkin lymphoma. The sample here was peripheral blood mononuclear cells (PBMCs), taken before the second cycle of nivolumab. V usage is TRBV5-4 and J usage is TRBJ2-3; a weak D match, TRBD2 (5 bases). The DNA of the CDR3 is TGTGCCACTTCGCTTTTGGGAGAAGATACGCAGTATTTT. It encodes CATSLLGEDTQYF.